The rows below give T cell receptor beta chains drawn from one sample of a study of blood T cells in healthy people across ages. TCRdb redid the calling of the 5' RACE reads with MiXCR, one entry per CDR3 protein. The sample holds roughly 720,000 distinct CDR3 sequences, 53% seen once. The specimen was blood. These receptors all come from an elderly man in good health. CDR3s include the opening cysteine and the closing phenylalanine or tryptophan. A D gene is named only where the DNA matches it firmly. Size is stated for part of the rows, as once, few or many counts, or as a class when the clone is expanded.

NA	once	TRBJ2-2	TRBV6-5	CASSYSTMNTGELFF	TGTGCCAGCAGTTACTCCACAATGAACACCGGGGAGCTGTTTTTT
NA	NA	TRBJ2-5	TRBV25-1	CASSGGRKTLYF	TGTGCCAGCAGCGGGGGACGAAAGACCCTGTACTTC
NA	NA	TRBJ1-1	TRBV6-5	CASNYGRLMNTEAFF	TGTGCCAGCAATTACGGCAGACTAATGAACACTGAAGCTTTCTTT
TRBD1	NA	TRBJ2-3	TRBV24-1	CATSDFGTGGSTDTQYF	TGTGCCACCAGTGATTTCGGGACAGGGGGCAGTACAGATACGCAGTATTTT
TRBD2	NA	TRBJ2-3	TRBV27	CASSTLAGPTDTQYF	TGTGCCAGCAGTACCCTAGCGGGGCCCACAGATACGCAGTATTTT
NA	NA	TRBJ2-5	TRBV29-1	CSGAGEQETQYF	TGCAGCGGAGCAGGGGAGCAAGAGACCCAGTACTTC
NA	NA	TRBJ2-1	TRBV21-1	CASSTVLAGTAEETQFF	TGTGCCAGCAGCACAGTCCTCGCCGGGACAGCCGAAGAGACCCAGTTCTTC
TRBD1	NA	TRBJ2-7	TRBV6-5	CATFGRGLLSEQYF	TGTGCCACCTTTGGCAGGGGGCTTCTCTCCGAGCAGTACTTC
NA	NA	TRBJ1-6	TRBV6-6	CASRWDTDNSPLHF	TGTGCCAGCAGATGGGACACCGATAATTCACCCCTCCACTTT
NA	NA	TRBJ1-4	TRBV19	CASSETSGRELFF	TGTGCCAGTAGTGAAACCTCGGGGAGAGAACTGTTTTTT
NA	few	TRBJ1-2	TRBV21-1	CASSKDPGSNYGYTF	TGTGCCAGCAGCAAAGACCCAGGGAGCAACTATGGCTACACCTTC
TRBD2	NA	TRBJ2-7	TRBV10-3	CAISSGTSVYEQYF	TGTGCCATCAGCTCCGGGACTAGCGTCTACGAGCAGTACTTC
TRBD1	few	TRBJ2-7	TRBV7-3	CASSKGQPYEQYF	TGTGCCAGCAGCAAGGGACAGCCCTACGAGCAGTACTTC
TRBD1	NA	TRBJ1-2	TRBV27	CASTRTGGAAGYTF	TGTGCCAGCACCCGGACAGGGGGAGCGGCTGGCTACACCTTC
NA	NA	TRBJ2-7	TRBV9	CASSPKVGMSIEQYF	TGTGCCAGCAGCCCCAAGGTGGGAATGTCTATCGAGCAGTACTTC
TRBD2	NA	TRBJ2-1	TRBV6-5	CASSAPTSGRSWEQFF	TGTGCCAGCAGTGCCCCGACTAGCGGGAGATCTTGGGAGCAGTTCTTC
TRBD1	few	TRBJ2-1	TRBV5-1	CASTRQGGGWFF	TGCGCCAGCACCCGACAGGGGGGAGGGTGGTTCTTC
NA	NA	TRBJ2-1	TRBV28	CASSSGDLTYNEQLF	TGTGCCAGCAGTTCAGGGGATTTAACCTACAATGAGCAGTTGTTC
NA	few	TRBJ2-1	TRBV29-1	CSAPNKGRERGVGNEQFF	TGCAGCGCCCCGAATAAGGGACGGGAGAGGGGGGTCGGGAATGAGCAGTTCTTC
TRBD1	few	TRBJ2-7	TRBV28	CASSRDRGRHEQYF	TGTGCCAGCAGTCGGGACAGGGGGCGGCACGAGCAGTACTTC
NA	NA	TRBJ2-1	TRBV6-5	CASSYGDWDYNEQFF	TGTGCTAGCAGTTACGGTGACTGGGACTACAATGAGCAGTTCTTC
NA	NA	TRBJ2-7	TRBV10-3	CAIIQGVVRGLGQYF	TGTGCCATCATTCAAGGGGTAGTCCGCGGGCTGGGGCAGTACTTC
NA	NA	TRBJ1-6	TRBV20-1	CSGRATAYNSPLHF	TGCAGTGGTCGGGCAACGGCCTATAATTCACCCCTCCACTTT
NA	NA	TRBJ1-1	TRBV20-1	CSARVGGTEAFF	TGCAGTGCTAGAGTAGGTGGGACTGAAGCTTTCTTT
NA	NA	TRBJ2-7	TRBV4-2	CASSQVGGASGSYEQYF	TGTGCCAGCAGCCAAGTCGGAGGGGCCTCCGGTTCCTACGAGCAGTACTTC
NA	NA	TRBJ1-5	TRBV5-1	CASSEGPRSNQPQHF	TGCGCCAGCAGCGAGGGTCCGAGGAGCAATCAGCCCCAGCATTTT
TRBD1	NA	TRBJ2-1	TRBV18	CASSSNRGPYNEQFF	TGTGCCAGCTCATCAAACAGGGGCCCCTACAATGAGCAGTTCTTC
NA	NA	TRBJ2-3	TRBV2	CASSPTGITDTQYF	TGTGCCAGCAGTCCTACAGGGATCACAGATACGCAGTATTTT
TRBD2	few	TRBJ2-4	TRBV27	CASSLSWVLGLDLREQYF	TGTGCCAGCAGTTTATCGTGGGTCTTGGGACTAGATCTAAGGGAGCAGTACTTC
TRBD2	NA	TRBJ2-3	TRBV7-2	CASRLTSGRTDTQYF	TGTGCCAGCAGACTGACTAGCGGGAGGACGGATACGCAGTATTTT
NA	NA	TRBJ2-1	TRBV20-1	CSALAAPYNEQFF	TGCAGTGCATTAGCGGCTCCCTACAATGAGCAGTTCTTC
NA	NA	TRBJ2-7	TRBV7-2	CASSVRVADEQYF	TGTGCCAGCAGCGTAAGGGTAGCGGACGAGCAGTACTTC
TRBD2	NA	TRBJ2-5	TRBV5-1	CASSLGASGTETQYF	TGCGCCAGCAGCTTGGGGGCTAGCGGTACAGAGACCCAGTACTTC